This T cell receptor (beta chain) was identified in a study of radiation and T cells in renal cell carcinoma (dated by TCRdb to about 2020). For the study in its entirety: In total, 50 to 60 samples, comprising 26 tumors and some 27 peripheral blood samples, were subjected to TCR beta sequencing. The last blood draw occurred 4 weeks after radiation, at the same time as nephrectomy. Across all 50 or so samples, several million unique CDR3 nucleotide sequences encoding 2 million to 3 million unique CDR3 amino acid sequences were identified.

Study-wide findings and limitations: No pretreatment tumor biopsies were available, so the baseline intratumoral presence of clonotypes could not be determined. Effects of radiation dose or scheduling on the TCR repertoire could not be addressed with the single-armed trial design. In blood, the top tumor clonotypes increased between baseline and 2 weeks post-radiation and then shrank by 4 weeks, which suggests that tumor-resident clones expanded only transiently. Dynamics of the blood repertoire were not tracked past 4 weeks after treatment.

There are 14 amino acids in the CDR3, from cysteine to phenylalanine inclusive. The CDR3 DNA has 42 bases and is translated from base 1. CDR1 SNHLY and CDR2 FYNNEI are derived from the germline V gene. Germline trimming amounts to 6 bases on V and 8 bases on J, with 7 as the count of junction bases outside the gene matches. Reading the label with the study, this specimen's time point is: blood 4 weeks post-SBRT, at nephrectomy. Reading the label with the study, this specimen's treatment or condition is: 15 Gy SBRT to primary tumor, nephrectomy 4 weeks later. The samples were drawn from a clinical trial, where primary renal cell carcinomas were treated with 15 Gy of stereotactic body radiation therapy and then removed by nephrectomy 4 weeks afterward. To track tumor-enriched clonotypes, serial peripheral blood was sampled from radiation-treated patients at baseline and at 2 weeks and 4 weeks after SBRT. Renal cell carcinoma with clear cell pathology was present in all patients. Genomic DNA for TCR sequencing was prepared using the QIAamp DNA Blood Mini Kit (Qiagen). Samples were included in the analyses only if all quality control checks were passed.

The immunoSEQ kit was used, according to the manufacturer's recommendations, to generate TCR beta libraries from genomic DNA. Library preparation used a first multiplex PCR with proprietary primers, then a second PCR adding unique barcodes, with bead cleanups after each round. A positive control reaction and a negative control reaction, both provided in the kit, were run with every batch of samples. The final libraries were assessed on an Agilent 4200 TapeStation D1000 ScreenTape, pooled by volume, and quantified by qPCR. Sequencing was performed on an Illumina NextSeq500 with a MidOutput 150-cycle cartridge, and 156 Read1 and 15 Index1 cycles were run with kit custom primers. The pooled library was loaded at 0.75 to 1 pM, with a roughly 22% PhiX control spiked in. The paper's data handling went like this. The vendor-processed data were analyzed in R, and a clonotype was defined as all T cells that share the same CDR3 nucleotide sequence. In the clone abundance analyses, frequencies in each sample were normalized to that sample's 10,000 most abundant clones. Public T cell clones, which averaged fewer than five per sample, were excluded before analysis. A difference in abundance of at least 32-fold between compartments was used to define tumor-enriched and baseline blood-enriched clonotypes. A beta-binomial differential abundance model was applied to find clonotypes that expanded or contracted between blood time points. Tumor-blood repertoire similarity was measured with the Baroni-Urbani and Buser coefficient, and group comparisons used two-tailed Wilcoxon tests in R. As stored in TCRdb, this immuneACCESS dataset retains in-frame rearrangements with V and J assigned. A fraction of the clones does not appear; measured against another copy, unresolved V genes explain less than half of the discrepancy, and the remainder lacks a known reason. V and J calls and clone size are as listed in that table; D and trimming were resolved from the DNA. The sample table shows approximately 150,000 clones, and about 88% are seen once. Around 17% of the sample comes from the top ten.

Concerning this clone: The antigen it recognizes is unknown. No base quality values were provided; no much bigger clone lies one nucleotide off.

Specimen: blood, collected from a patient whose treatment included radiotherapy and nephrectomy. The V gene is TRBV2 and the J gene is TRBJ1-6; 7 bases in the middle match TRBD1. The receptor comes from a woman aged 45-59 years with renal cell carcinoma. CDR3 protein: CASSWDSDYSPLHF. The DNA sequence follows: TGTGCCAGCAGCTGGGACAGCGATTATTCACCCCTCCACTTT.